Given below is one TCR beta chain in context. TCRdb reanalysed the RACE reads using MiXCR and keeps one entry per CDR3 protein. The data hold about 80,000 distinct CDR3 sequences, with 9% to 12% observed a single time. Time point defined: patch test 1, 2 weeks after DPC sensitization. The treatment: therapeutic diphenylcyclopropenone sensitization with weekly scalp DPC. This entry belongs to a study of human T cells and chemical hapten exposure. Study context: From small differences in pooled library volume came most of the variation in per-sample TCR yields.

V was pared by 4 bases and J by 8 bases, with 24 bases between. CDR3 length: 17 amino acids. Germline CDR1 and CDR2: SGHTA and FQGTGA. The rearrangement uses TRBV7-3 and TRBJ2-1; D unresolved. The clonotype was recovered from a woman aged 50 to 60 with alopecia areata. Some clones in this sample may be carry-over from other donors' samples. Source: whole blood, taken in connection with sensitization to the hapten diphenylcyclopropenone (DPC). The DNA of the CDR3 is TGTGCCAGCAGCTCCTTAGCCCCCGGCCCCCGTGTCCATGAGCAGTTCTTC. Amino acid sequence: CASSSLAPGPRVHEQFF. Full variable domain (outside the CDR3, taken from reference TRBV7-3 and TRBJ2-1): GAGVSQTPSNKVTEKGKYVELRCDPISGHTALYWYRQSLGQGPEFLIYFQGTGAADDSGLPNDRFFAVRPEGSVSTLKIQRTERGDSAVYLCASSSLAPGPRVHEQFFGPGTRLTVL.